This record concerns one T cell receptor beta chain sequence. Its antigen remains unidentified. Treatment given: approximately 9-day PBMC culture with coronavirus spike peptide pools or control peptides (ViraFEST assay). Gathered ahead of the COVID-19 pandemic (2011-2018) were the CD4+ T cells of the unexposed donor. Under the ViraFEST approach, antigen-specific T cells were expanded with peptide pools and TCRs subsequently sequenced. The culture of more than 1.5 million PBMCs per well included around 10 IU/ml IL-2 and 9.5 to 10 ug/ml peptide pools. This sample was taken from a study of vaccination and CD4 T cells after COVID-19. As for the study in general: Blood was drawn a median 72 days post second dose, range 14 to 241. Overlapping spike peptides from SARS-CoV-2, HCoV-NL63, HCoV-OC43 and HCoV-229E served to stimulate the cells.

V lost 4 bases and J 4 bases, leaving 7 bases between the germline ends. CDR1 is GTSNPN and CDR2 is SVGIG in the germline V gene (reference sequence). The CDR3 covers 11 residues. Researchers used the Oncomine TCR Beta short-read assay to sequence DNA from cultured CD4+ T cells. Genomic DNA from cultured CD4+ T cells was extracted. From the PCR reads, TCRdb called clonotypes with MiXCR, one entry per CDR3 protein. This table holds around 9,000 distinct CDR3 sequences, 33% found once. The TCR comes from a human donor in good health. Sequencing was performed on CD4+ T cells from blood, cultured in vitro. The chain recombines TRBV30 with TRBJ1-2; D is unclear. The CDR3 coding sequence is TGTGCCTGGACAGGACTCTATGGCTACACCTTC. Its protein is CAWTGLYGYTF.